Listed below are T cell receptor beta chains from one sample, sequenced in a study of brain T cells in children with intractable seizures. TCRdb's copy holds only in-frame clones and misses some; the assay was immunoSEQ multiplex PCR. The sample has around 80,000 clones; about 90% are singletons. The sequences come from peripheral blood, collected at surgery. The receptors come from a girl aged 2 to 10 with Rasmussen encephalitis and intractable seizures. The CDR3 runs from the conserved cysteine through the conserved F or W. D genes are given only for firm matches. Size is stated for part of the rows, as once, few or many counts, or as a class when the clone is expanded.

clone_size	d_call	v_call	j_call	cdr3_aa	cdr3_nt
.	.	TRBV5-4	TRBJ1-2	CASRSDPLRGRLGYGYTF	TGTGCCAGCAGATCGGACCCATTGCGGGGGCGACTCGGGTATGGCTACACCTTC
once	.	TRBV12-3/TRBV12-4	TRBJ1-2	CASSNSRGGYTF	TGTGCCAGCAGCAACTCTAGAGGAGGCTACACCTTC
.	.	TRBV6-6	TRBJ2-3	CASSYSTEDTTDTQYF	TGTGCCAGCAGTTACTCGACCGAGGATACCACAGATACGCAGTATTTT
few	.	TRBV4-1	TRBJ1-5	CASSQEGLGGSNQPQHF	TGCGCCAGCAGCCAAGAAGGGTTGGGAGGGAGCAATCAGCCCCAGCATTTT
.	TRBD1	TRBV29-1	TRBJ2-2	CSVKGQGVAGELFF	TGCAGCGTAAAGGGACAGGGGGTCGCCGGGGAGCTGTTTTTT
.	TRBD1	TRBV27	TRBJ2-7	CASSLRPLGQHKVYEQYF	TGTGCCAGCAGTTTACGCCCGTTGGGACAGCACAAAGTCTACGAGCAGTACTTC
.	TRBD1	TRBV2	TRBJ2-2	CASRHRGTGNAGELFF	TGTGCCAGCAGGCACCGAGGGACAGGGAACGCCGGGGAGCTGTTTTTT
.	.	TRBV21-1	TRBJ2-4	CARGGRNIQYF	TGTGCCAGGGGGGGGAGAAACATTCAGTACTTC
.	.	TRBV5-1	TRBJ2-2	CASSGDTGDIGELFF	TGCGCCAGCAGCGGAGACACCGGGGACATCGGGGAGCTGTTTTTT
.	TRBD2	TRBV19	TRBJ2-2	CASSSGPNTGELFF	TGTGCCAGTTCTAGCGGACCGAACACCGGGGAGCTGTTTTTT
.	.	TRBV11-3	TRBJ1-1	CASSWSRNTEAFF	TGTGCCAGCAGCTGGTCCAGGAACACTGAAGCTTTCTTT
.	.	TRBV2	TRBJ1-2	CASSAQINYGYTF	TGTGCCAGCAGTGCACAGATAAACTATGGCTACACCTTC
.	.	TRBV11-2	TRBJ1-5	CASSLIGRQPQHF	TGTGCCAGCAGCTTAATAGGGAGGCAGCCCCAGCATTTT
.	.	TRBV18	TRBJ2-7	CASSPGTGSYEQYF	TGTGCCAGCTCACCCGGGACGGGATCCTACGAGCAGTACTTC
.	TRBD1	TRBV2	TRBJ1-5	CASSRRQGTGQPQHF	TGTGCCAGCAGTCGTCGACAGGGGACGGGTCAGCCCCAGCATTTT
few	TRBD2	TRBV9	TRBJ2-1	CASSGLAGGSYNEQFF	TGTGCCAGCAGCGGGCTAGCGGGTGGCTCCTACAATGAGCAGTTCTTC
.	.	TRBV2	TRBJ2-7	CASSEDVSYEQYF	TGTGCCAGCAGTGAGGACGTGTCGTACGAGCAGTACTTC
.	.	TRBV6-1	TRBJ1-1	CASSERATYTTEAFF	TGTGCCAGCAGTGAAAGGGCCACCTATACCACTGAAGCTTTCTTT
.	.	TRBV2	TRBJ1-2	CASSYHRDGYTF	TGTGCCAGCAGCTACCACAGGGACGGCTACACCTTC
.	.	TRBV7-2	TRBJ2-3	CASSLVGGDTQYF	TGTGCCAGCAGCTTAGTAGGTGGGGATACGCAGTATTTT
.	TRBD1	TRBV5-4	TRBJ1-2	CASSPSRPIQGNGYTF	TGTGCCAGCAGCCCATCCCGACCGATACAGGGGAATGGCTACACCTTC
once	.	TRBV12-3/TRBV12-4	TRBJ2-3	CATSSSVNTQYF	TGTGCCACCTCTTCTAGCGTAAATACGCAGTATTTT
.	.	TRBV9	TRBJ2-3	CASSGSGTATDTQYF	TGTGCCAGCAGCGGCTCCGGGACGGCAACAGATACGCAGTATTTT
.	.	TRBV11-2	TRBJ1-1	CASSLASNYRWMNTEAFF	TGTGCCAGCAGCTTAGCGTCTAATTACAGATGGATGAACACTGAAGCTTTCTTT
.	.	TRBV7-3	TRBJ1-2	CASSPDGNYGYTF	TGTGCCAGCAGCCCCGACGGTAACTATGGCTACACCTTC
.	.	TRBV2	TRBJ1-5	CASSEALRGNQPQHF	TGTGCCAGCAGTGAAGCGCTTCGGGGAAATCAGCCCCAGCATTTT
.	.	TRBV4-1	TRBJ2-7	CASSQPGGRVHYEQYF	TGCGCCAGCAGCCAACCCGGAGGCCGGGTGCACTACGAGCAGTACTTC
.	.	TRBV6-5	TRBJ2-1	CASRDNEQFF	TGTGCCAGCAGGGACAATGAGCAGTTCTTC
.	TRBD2	TRBV9	TRBJ2-1	CASSVGASGGTGEQFF	TGTGCCAGCAGCGTAGGCGCTAGCGGGGGGACGGGTGAGCAGTTCTTC
once	.	TRBV19	TRBJ1-6	CASSGDPRSPLHF	TGTGCCAGTAGTGGGGACCCCAGGTCACCCCTCCACTTT
.	TRBD2	TRBV29-1	TRBJ2-5	CSVDSGRVETQYF	TGCAGCGTTGATTCAGGGAGGGTGGAGACCCAGTACTTC
.	TRBD1	TRBV7-2	TRBJ2-1	CASSLRRTGAWEQFF	TGTGCCAGCAGCTTGCGGCGGACAGGGGCATGGGAGCAGTTCTTC
.	.	TRBV27	TRBJ2-2	CASSPGPRELFF	TGTGCCAGCAGCCCGGGACCGAGGGAGCTGTTTTTT
.	.	TRBV6-6	TRBJ2-3	CASRDPDTQYF	TGTGCCAGCAGGGACCCAGATACGCAGTATTTT
.	TRBD1	TRBV12-5	TRBJ2-3	CASGLVARGSTDTQYF	TGTGCTAGTGGTTTGGTAGCCAGGGGGTCCACAGATACGCAGTATTTT
.	.	TRBV6-5	TRBJ1-1	CASSPRAGEAFF	TGTGCCAGCAGCCCGAGAGCGGGTGAAGCTTTCTTT